Below are 6 T cell receptor beta chains sequenced from a single sample in a study of blood T cell repertoires in COVID-19. Clones were read by immunoSEQ multiplex PCR, and TCRdb kept only the in-frame ones, dropping some. This repertoire shows a few hundred thousand clones, over 80% found once; its top ten account for over 4.5%. Material for sequencing was peripheral blood. The receptors shown here come from a man aged 60-69 years who had recovered from COVID-19.

This chain links TRBV18 with TRBJ2-1, with a tentative D call TRBD1 (6 bases). V dropped 4 bases and J dropped 7 bases, with 26 bases sitting between them. The CDR3 totals 18 residues. Germline V gives CDR1 KGHSH, CDR2 LQKENI. In DNA, the CDR3 is TGTGCCAGCTCACTCAGGGGCACCACTTTGGGACCCCAAAATGAGCAGTTCTTC. The encoded protein is CASSLRGTTLGPQNEQFF.

The chain uses TRBV6-2 or TRBV6-3 and TRBJ2-7; no clear D gene. Between the trimmed V and J ends, which lost 2 bases and 4 bases, there was a span of 6 bases. There are 12 residues in the CDR3. Per the germline V gene, CDR1 is MNHEY and CDR2 is SVGEGT. The CDR3 here is CASSYPEYEQYF. The CDR3 DNA sequence: TGTGCCAGCAGTTACCCGGAGTACGAGCAGTACTTC.

The rearrangement uses TRBV9 and TRBJ2-2, with 11 bases matching TRBD2. CDR3 size: 17 residues. Germline assignment: CDR1 SGDLS and CDR2 YYNGEE. Trimming cost V 0 bases and J 7 bases; bases outside gene matches: 8. CDR3 sequence (DNA): TGTGCCAGCAGCGTAGCTACACTAGCGGGAGTCCACGGGGAGCTGTTTTTT. This sequence encodes CASSVATLAGVHGELFF.

The CDR3: CATSRAATSGTDTQYF. In DNA, the CDR3 is TGTGCCACCAGCAGAGCGGCGACTAGCGGCACAGATACGCAGTATTTT. The chain is built from TRBV15 and TRBJ2-3, with 8 bases identical to TRBD2. V gave up 1 base and J gave up 1 base; unmatched junction bases: 4. CDR1 is LNHNV and CDR2 is YYDKDF in the germline V gene (reference sequence). The CDR3 contains 16 residues.

V and J are TRBV6-5 and TRBJ2-2, with TRBD1 matching 11 bases. Germline CDR1 is MNHEY and CDR2 is SVGAGI. The CDR3 has 15 amino acids. The V segment lost 6 bases and the J segment 6 bases; nucleotides outside the gene matches: 6. The CDR3: CASRDRGHGAGELFF. In nucleotides, the CDR3 is TGTGCCAGCAGGGACAGGGGGCACGGCGCCGGGGAGCTGTTTTTT.

The chain has TRBV27 and TRBJ1-6; 8 bases agree with TRBD1. The germline V gene encodes CDR1 MNHEY and CDR2 SMNVEV (reference sequence). The CDR3 spans 15 residues. The V segment lost 2 bases and the J segment 9 bases; nucleotides outside the gene matches: 6. The CDR3 is CASSLEAGGVSPLHF. DNA for the CDR3: TGTGCCAGCAGTTTAGAGGCAGGGGGCGTTTCACCCCTCCACTTT.